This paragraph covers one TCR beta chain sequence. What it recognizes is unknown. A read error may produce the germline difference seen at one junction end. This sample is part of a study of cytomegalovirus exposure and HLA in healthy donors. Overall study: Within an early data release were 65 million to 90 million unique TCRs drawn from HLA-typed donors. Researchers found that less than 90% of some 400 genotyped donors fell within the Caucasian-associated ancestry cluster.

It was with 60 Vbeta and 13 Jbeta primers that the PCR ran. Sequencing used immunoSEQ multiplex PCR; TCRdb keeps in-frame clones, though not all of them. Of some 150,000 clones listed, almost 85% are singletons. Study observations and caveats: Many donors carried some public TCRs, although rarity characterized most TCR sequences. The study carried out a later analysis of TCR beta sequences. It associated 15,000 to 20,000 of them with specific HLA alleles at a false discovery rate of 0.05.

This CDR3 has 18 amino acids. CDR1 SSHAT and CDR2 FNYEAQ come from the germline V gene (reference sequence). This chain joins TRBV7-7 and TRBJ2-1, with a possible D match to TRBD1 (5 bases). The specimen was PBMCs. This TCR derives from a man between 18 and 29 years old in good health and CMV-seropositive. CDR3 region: CASSLGAVATPDYNEQFF. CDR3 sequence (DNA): TGTGCTAGCAGCTTAGGGGCCGTGGCTACCCCAGACTACAATGAGCAGTTCTTC.